This TCR beta chain was identified in a study of blood T cell repertoires in COVID-19. Study-level information: Sites across the United States, Italy and Spain contributed samples from acute and convalescent COVID-19. Sources were T cells, B-cell-depleted T cells, or PBMCs; the material itself was cDNA or gDNA.

In the study's own analysis: Quantification of nucleated cells was approximated via reference gene primer amplification. Method: immunoSEQ multiplex PCR; TCRdb's copy keeps in-frame clones and lacks some. Clonal size and the V and J genes are those of that table, whereas D and trimming came from the DNA. Of about 70,000 clones listed, roughly 76% are singletons. Deletions cut 6 bases from V and 5 bases from J, with 14 bases between. CDR1 is MDHEN and CDR2 is SYDVKM in the germline V gene. The CDR3 is 13 amino acids. The source of this sequence is a woman of 80 years or more with active or convalescent COVID-19. The specimen sequenced was peripheral blood. The chain is built from TRBV28 and TRBJ2-7, with D possibly being TRBD2 (5 bases). The DNA for the CDR3 is TGTGCCAGCAGCCCGACGGGGTTTGACGAGCAGTACTTC. It encodes CASSPTGFDEQYF.